The present T cell receptor (beta chain) was sequenced within a study of Graves' ophthalmopathy and Graves' hyperthyroidism. Study overall: Cases classed as stable hyperthyroidism had no ophthalmopathy within 18 months of follow-up. Study-level findings and limits: Appearing in blood as well were most expanded thyroid clonotypes above 0.001 frequency. Its predictions of ophthalmopathy progression gave the model roughly 71% sensitivity and almost 75% specificity.

CDR3 length equals 15 residues. Germline values: CDR1 WSHSY, CDR2 SAAADI. With 8 bases removed from V and 1 base from J, the gap between germline ends came to 17 bases. The sequenced template was RNA, covering the TCR beta CDR3 region. Second-round multiplex PCR came after a first-round RT-PCR that employed HTBI primers. Each CDR3 protein gets one entry after TCRdb re-called the multiplex PCR reads with MiXCR. The table has 450,000 to 600,000 distinct CDR3 sequences, just under 40% seen once; the top ten hold 3.5% to 4.5%. As concerns this clonotype: Its antigen is unidentified.

The chain carries TRBV10-2 and TRBJ2-5, with unresolved D. Sample: peripheral blood or thyroid tissue (not recorded which). The TCR sequence derives from an adult man with Graves' hyperthyroidism. CDR3 region: CASGRARWFQETQYF. In DNA form, the CDR3 reads TGCGCCAGCGGTAGAGCTCGGTGGTTCCAAGAGACCCAGTACTTC.